A selection of T cell receptor beta chains follows, all from one sample in a study of T cell responses to AZD1222 COVID-19 vaccine. Method: immunoSEQ multiplex PCR; TCRdb's copy keeps in-frame clones and lacks some. The sample has under 200,000 clones, approximately 93% seen once; the top ten hold approximately 3.9%. Here the sequenced sample was peripheral blood, taken on day 0 of AZD1222 vaccination. These receptors originate from an adult in good health. CDR3s leave out the opening cysteine and the closing phenylalanine or tryptophan. Each record gives: V gene, CDR3 length, CDR3 protein.

TRBV6-5	11	ASRSGDGQPQH
TRBV2	15	ASSERVAGGRRNEQF
TRBV5-1	12	ASSSGASGNTIY
TRBV6-5	10	ATAWVVYEQY
TRBV6-5	11	ASSLTGMETQY
TRBV27	13	ASSLSGTSYNEQF
TRBV9	13	ASSPRPGGLYGYT
TRBV18	13	ASSPLVAGEGEQF
TRBV6-2/TRBV6-3	12	ASSSLGGNTEAF
TRBV5-1	12	ASSVGTGHEKLF
TRBV10-2	12	ASSSSGIEYEQY
TRBV5-5	12	ASSFLAASYEQY
TRBV11-2	11	ASSLDTNQPQH
TRBV12-5	10	ASGTGWNEQF
TRBV19	9	ASSTGYEQY
TRBV4-1	10	ASSPPGYEQY
TRBV6-5	13	ASTFRDGMNTEAF
TRBV15	15	ATSRGWGTGRQQPQH
TRBV19	14	ASSTIGTGGTDTQY
TRBV19	9	ASSINTEAF
TRBV4-2	13	ASSQDGQGGQPQH
TRBV21-1	7	GALETQY